One sample yielded the 15 T cell receptor beta chains listed below, sequenced in a study of T cell repertoires in cytomegalovirus infection. In TCRdb, the reads were re-called with MiXCR into one record per CDR3 protein. The sample lists approximately 500,000 distinct CDR3 sequences; about 17% were seen once. Material for sequencing was CD8+ T cells from PBMCs. These receptors all come from a human donor in good health (CMV status not recorded). Some clones in this sample may be carry-over from other donors' samples.

This clonotype showed up just a few times. This chain joins TRBV2 and TRBJ2-4; perhaps D is TRBD1 or TRBD2 (5 bases each). V lost 5 bases, J lost 6 bases, and 14 bases lay in between. Germline assignment: CDR1 SNHLY and CDR2 FYNNEI. This CDR3 comprises 14 residues. In DNA form, the CDR3 reads TGTGCCAGCAGTCCAGGGACGGCAACAAACATTCAGTACTTC. As protein: CASSPGTATNIQYF.

The chain links TRBV23-1 to TRBJ1-1, with D possibly TRBD1 on 6 matching bases. TRBV23-1 is an open reading frame whose function is uncertain. With 3 bases removed from V and 6 bases from J, the gap between germline ends came to 11 bases. The CDR3 is 13 amino acids. CDR3 sequence (DNA): TGCGCCAGCAGTCACCTGGACAGTTCTGAAGCTTTCTTT. As protein: CASSHLDSSEAFF.

This clonotype has just a few counts. The chain couples TRBV3-1 to TRBJ1-3; TRBD1 might be the D (5 bases). There are 17 residues in the CDR3. The germline V gene encodes CDR1 LGHDT and CDR2 YNNKEL (reference sequence). V was clipped by 3 bases and J by 3 bases, with 18 bases between them. The CDR3 here is CASSHPHPGPIGNTIYF. The DNA for the CDR3 is TGTGCCAGCAGCCATCCCCATCCGGGACCCATTGGAAACACCATATATTTT.

For this clonotype: A much larger clonotype is one base distant, so this may be a read error. The chain is built from TRBV11-2 and TRBJ2-1, with D perhaps TRBD2 (6 bases). The V and J ends lost 9 bases and 3 bases respectively, with 18 bases between them. This CDR3 spans 15 amino acids. Germline CDR1 SGHAT, CDR2 FQNNGV. In nucleotides, the CDR3 is TGTGCCAGAAGTCGTCTTCCGGACTACTACAATGAGCAGTTCTTC. This encodes CARSRLPDYYNEQFF.

This clonotype showed up just a few times. This chain connects TRBV4-2 to TRBJ2-7; 9 bases line up with TRBD2. This CDR3 region has 16 residues. The V gene end was trimmed by 5 bases and the J gene end by 0 bases; junction bases not matched to a gene: 8. Germline V CDR1 and CDR2: LGHNA, YNFKEQ. DNA for the CDR3: TGTGCCAGCAGCGGGTTGGTAGCGGGAGTCTCCTACGAGCAGTACTTC. Amino acid sequence: CASSGLVAGVSYEQYF.

This rearrangement joins TRBV27 to TRBJ1-5, with D possibly being TRBD1 (6 bases). Germline assignment: CDR1 MNHEY and CDR2 SMNVEV (reference sequence). The ends were cut back, 6 bases at V and 3 bases at J, with 12 bases in the middle. The CDR3 is 14 amino acids. In DNA, the CDR3 is TGTGCCAGCAGCATAGACAGGTCCAATCAGCCCCAGCATTTT. Protein sequence: CASSIDRSNQPQHF.

This chain joins TRBV12-3 or TRBV12-4 and TRBJ2-7; D unclear. There are 12 residues in the CDR3. Trimming left V 6 bases short and J 6 bases short, with 12 bases between. This chain's CDR3 is CASSSPSFEQYF. DNA for the CDR3: TGTGCCAGCAGCAGCCCCAGCTTCGAGCAGTACTTC.

Many counts were recorded for this clonotype. J is TRBJ2-7 and V is TRBV11-2, with D maybe TRBD1 (6 bases). Germline lookup yields CDR1 SGHAT and CDR2 FQNNGV. V lost 2 bases, J lost 0 bases, and 23 bases lay in between. CDR3 length equals 19 residues. The CDR3 DNA follows: TGTGCCAGCAGCTTATCTGTGATTCTGGGGGCCCCTAGCTCCTACGAGCAGTACTTC. It specifies CASSLSVILGAPSSYEQYF. Full variable domain (rest looked up from reference TRBV11-2 and TRBJ2-7): EAGVAQSPRYKIIEKRQSVAFWCNPISGHATLYWYQQILGQGPKLLIQFQNNGVVDDSQLPKDRFSAERLKGVDSTLKIQPAKLEDSAVYLCASSLSVILGAPSSYEQYFGPGTRLTVT.

There are many counts of this clonotype. The CDR3, as DNA: TGTGCCAGCCGTATGGGGGAGTTTAGGCAAGAGACCCAGTACTTC. Translation gives CASRMGEFRQETQYF. This chain joins TRBV28 and TRBJ2-5; D may match TRBD1 or TRBD2 (5 bases each). There are 15 residues in the CDR3. The V gene lost 8 bases and the J gene lost 2 bases, with 18 bases spanning the gap. Germline CDR1 and CDR2: MDHEN and SYDVKM.

This clonotype showed up just once. The gene calls are TRBV12-3 or TRBV12-4 and TRBJ1-2; D might be TRBD1 (5 bases). The CDR3 spans 12 residues. V lost 10 bases, J lost 4 bases, and 13 bases lay in between. CDR3 sequence: CATLGQFYGYTF. The CDR3, as DNA: TGTGCCACCTTGGGGCAGTTCTATGGCTACACCTTC.

For this clonotype: No conserved phenylalanine or tryptophan is present at the end of the CDR3, so a read error is the likely explanation. The chain uses TRBV27 and TRBJ2-1; D gene uncertain. Trimming took off 7 bases at V and 4 bases at J, with 14 bases between the two ends. Germline V gene data show CDR1 as MNHEY and CDR2 as SMNVEV (reference sequence). The length of the CDR3 is 14 residues. For the CDR3, the DNA is TGTGCCAGCAAATCTCGACACCAATACAATGAGCAGTTCTTA. It specifies CASKSRHQYNEQFL.

About this clonotype itself: The CDR3 does not end in the conserved phenylalanine or tryptophan, so this is likely a read error. The chain couples TRBV7-9 to TRBJ2-1; a possible D gene is TRBD2 (6 bases). This CDR3 is built from 15 residues. Per germline, CDR1 SEHNR and CDR2 FQNEAQ (reference sequence). Trimming removed 7 bases from V and 3 bases from J, with 16 bases in between. CDR3 sequence (DNA): TGTGCCAGCATCGACCGGGAGTTAGGCTACAATGAGCAGTTCTTA. Its protein is CASIDRELGYNEQFL.

The chain has TRBV28 and TRBJ2-3; TRBD2 matches at 13 bases. The CDR3 has 18 residues. V gave up 5 bases and J gave up 3 bases; unmatched junction bases: 11. Germline CDR1 reads MDHEN; CDR2 reads SYDVKM. The CDR3 here is CASSPGLAGEEITDTQYF. The CDR3 DNA is TGTGCCAGCAGTCCCGGACTAGCGGGAGAAGAGATAACAGATACGCAGTATTTT.

The gene calls are TRBV7-9 and TRBJ1-5; 9 nucleotides align to TRBD1. This CDR3 region has 16 residues. Germline trimming cut 4 bases from V and 6 bases from J; bases unmatched to any gene: 10. Germline V gene sequence: CDR1 SEHNR, CDR2 FQNEAQ (reference sequence). In nucleotides, the CDR3 is TGTGCCAGCAGCTCGCTGGGACAGGGTCACAGTCAGCCCCAGCATTTT. Its translation: CASSSLGQGHSQPQHF.

This clonotype was counted ten times or more. This sequence joins TRBV11-3 and TRBJ1-2; no reliable D call. The germline V gene has CDR1 SGHNT and CDR2 YENEEA. The CDR3 consists of 13 residues. The ends were cut back, 1 base at V and 4 bases at J, with 7 bases in the middle. The CDR3 spells CASSLAEGYGYTF. The CDR3 DNA sequence: TGTGCCAGCAGCTTAGCCGAAGGCTATGGCTACACCTTC.